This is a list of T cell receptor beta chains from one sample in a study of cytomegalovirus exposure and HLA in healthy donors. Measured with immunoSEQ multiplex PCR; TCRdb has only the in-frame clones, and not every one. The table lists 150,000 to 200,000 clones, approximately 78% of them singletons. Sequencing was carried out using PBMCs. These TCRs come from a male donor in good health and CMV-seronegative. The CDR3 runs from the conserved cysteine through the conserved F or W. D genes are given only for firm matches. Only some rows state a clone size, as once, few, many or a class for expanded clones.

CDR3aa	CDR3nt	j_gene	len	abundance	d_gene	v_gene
CASSAQGSRGQYF	TGTGCCAGTAGCGCCCAGGGGTCCCGTGGGCAGTACTTC	TRBJ2-7	13	-	-	TRBV19
CATSRDNRGLPQPQHF	TGTGCCACCAGCAGAGACAACAGGGGCCTCCCTCAGCCCCAGCATTTT	TRBJ1-5	16	-	TRBD1	TRBV15
CASSSPGQGASEQYF	TGTGCCAGCAGCTCTCCGGGACAGGGGGCAAGCGAGCAGTACTTC	TRBJ2-7	15	-	TRBD1	TRBV7-8
CSVASPGQPNEKLFF	TGCAGCGTTGCCTCACCGGGACAGCCTAATGAAAAACTGTTTTTT	TRBJ1-4	15	-	TRBD1	TRBV29-1
CTSSQEGTPYSNQPQHF	TGCACCAGCAGCCAAGAGGGGACACCATATAGCAATCAGCCCCAGCATTTT	TRBJ1-5	17	few	-	TRBV1
CASASGGAEEQYF	TGTGCCAGCGCTAGCGGGGGGGCAGAGGAGCAGTACTTC	TRBJ2-7	13	-	TRBD2	TRBV7-9
CASRRGGADTQYF	TGTGCCAGTAGGCGGGGGGGCGCAGATACGCAGTATTTT	TRBJ2-3	13	-	TRBD2	TRBV19
CASSASPTGVDMELFF	TGTGCCAGCAGCGCCTCACCGACAGGGGTTGATATGGAGCTGTTTTTT	TRBJ2-2	16	-	TRBD1	TRBV7-6
CASRQDSSSYNSPLHF	TGTGCCAGCAGGCAGGACAGCAGCTCCTATAATTCACCCCTCCACTTT	TRBJ1-6	16	once	-	TRBV6-4
CASTPRRRDNGNTIYF	TGTGCCAGTACCCCCAGGCGAAGGGACAACGGAAACACCATATATTTT	TRBJ1-3	16	-	-	TRBV19
CASRPELADETQYF	TGTGCCAGCAGACCCGAACTAGCTGACGAGACCCAGTACTTC	TRBJ2-5	14	-	-	TRBV6-5
CASSPGQGFGTDTQYF	TGTGCCAGCTCCCCTGGACAGGGATTCGGCACAGATACGCAGTATTTT	TRBJ2-3	16	-	TRBD1	TRBV18
CASSHASGRGYEQYF	TGTGCCAGCAGCCACGCTAGCGGGAGAGGCTACGAGCAGTACTTC	TRBJ2-7	15	-	TRBD2	TRBV7-9